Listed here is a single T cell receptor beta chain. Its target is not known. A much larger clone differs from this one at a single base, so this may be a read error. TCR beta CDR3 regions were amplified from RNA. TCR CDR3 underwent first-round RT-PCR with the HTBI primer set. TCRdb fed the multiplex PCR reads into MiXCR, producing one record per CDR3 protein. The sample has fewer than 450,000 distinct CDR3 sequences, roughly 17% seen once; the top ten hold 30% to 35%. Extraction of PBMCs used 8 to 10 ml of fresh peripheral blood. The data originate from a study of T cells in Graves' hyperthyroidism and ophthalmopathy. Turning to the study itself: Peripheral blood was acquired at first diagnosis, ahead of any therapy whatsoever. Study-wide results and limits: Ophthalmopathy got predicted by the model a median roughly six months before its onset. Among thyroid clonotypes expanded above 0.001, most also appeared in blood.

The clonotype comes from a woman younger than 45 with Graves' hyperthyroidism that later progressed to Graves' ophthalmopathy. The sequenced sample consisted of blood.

The CDR3 here is CTTSDQTGFSYNEQFF. In nucleotides, the CDR3 is TGTACCACCAGTGACCAAACAGGATTTTCCTACAATGAGCAGTTCTTC. This chain connects TRBV15 to TRBJ2-1, with TRBD1 as a possible D gene (5 bases). The germline V gene encodes CDR1 LNHNV and CDR2 YYDKDF (reference sequence). This CDR3 is built from 16 residues. The complete variable domain, with remaining parts taken from reference TRBV15 and TRBJ2-1, reads DAMVIQNPRYQVTQFGKPVTLSCSQTLNHNVMYWYQQKSSQAPKLLFHYYDKDFNNEADTPDNFQSRRPNTSFCFLDIRSPGLGDTAMYLCTTSDQTGFSYNEQFFGPGTRLTVL.